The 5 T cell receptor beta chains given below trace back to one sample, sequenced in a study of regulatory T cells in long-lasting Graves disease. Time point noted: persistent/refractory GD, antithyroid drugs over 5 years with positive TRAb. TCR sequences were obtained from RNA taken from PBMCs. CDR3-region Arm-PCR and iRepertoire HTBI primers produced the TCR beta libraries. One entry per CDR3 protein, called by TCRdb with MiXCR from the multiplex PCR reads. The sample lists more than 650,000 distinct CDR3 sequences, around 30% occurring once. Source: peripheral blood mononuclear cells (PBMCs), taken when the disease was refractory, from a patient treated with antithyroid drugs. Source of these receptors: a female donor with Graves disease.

Here the CDR3 reads CASSAGTDYGYTF. CDR3 nucleotides: TGCGCCAGCAGTGCTGGGACAGACTATGGCTACACCTTC. The rearrangement joins TRBV10-2 to TRBJ1-2; 7 positions agree with TRBD1. Germline V gene lookup returns CDR1 WSHSY and CDR2 SAAADI. Unmatched junction bases numbered 2, after V lost 4 bases and J lost 3 bases. This CDR3 spans 13 amino acids.

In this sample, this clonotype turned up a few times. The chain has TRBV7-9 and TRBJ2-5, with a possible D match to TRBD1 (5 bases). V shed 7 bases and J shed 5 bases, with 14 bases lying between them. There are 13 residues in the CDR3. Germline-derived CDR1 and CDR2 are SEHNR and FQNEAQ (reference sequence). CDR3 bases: TGTGCCAGCATCCAGGGCGTGGGGGAGACCCAGTACTTC. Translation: CASIQGVGETQYF.

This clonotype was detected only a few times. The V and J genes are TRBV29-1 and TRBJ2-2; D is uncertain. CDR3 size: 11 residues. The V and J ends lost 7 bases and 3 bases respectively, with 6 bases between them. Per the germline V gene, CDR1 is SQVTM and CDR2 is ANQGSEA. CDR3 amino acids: CSGRYTGELFF. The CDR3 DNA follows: TGCAGCGGTCGATACACCGGGGAGCTGTTTTTT.

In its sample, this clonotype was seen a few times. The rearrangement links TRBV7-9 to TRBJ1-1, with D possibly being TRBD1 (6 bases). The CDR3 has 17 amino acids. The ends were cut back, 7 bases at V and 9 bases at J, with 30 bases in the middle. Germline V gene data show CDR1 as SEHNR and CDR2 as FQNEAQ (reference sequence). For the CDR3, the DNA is TGTGCCAGCACGCTTAGGGAGGGAGGACAGTCCGCTACTAAAGCTTTCTTT. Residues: CASTLREGGQSATKAFF.

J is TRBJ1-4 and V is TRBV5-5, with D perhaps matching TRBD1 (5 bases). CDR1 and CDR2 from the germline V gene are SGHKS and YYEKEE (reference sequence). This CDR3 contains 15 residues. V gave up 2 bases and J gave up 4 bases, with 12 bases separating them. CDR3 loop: CASSLQAGYNEKLFF. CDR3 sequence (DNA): TGTGCCAGCAGCTTACAGGCCGGTTATAATGAAAAACTGTTTTTT.